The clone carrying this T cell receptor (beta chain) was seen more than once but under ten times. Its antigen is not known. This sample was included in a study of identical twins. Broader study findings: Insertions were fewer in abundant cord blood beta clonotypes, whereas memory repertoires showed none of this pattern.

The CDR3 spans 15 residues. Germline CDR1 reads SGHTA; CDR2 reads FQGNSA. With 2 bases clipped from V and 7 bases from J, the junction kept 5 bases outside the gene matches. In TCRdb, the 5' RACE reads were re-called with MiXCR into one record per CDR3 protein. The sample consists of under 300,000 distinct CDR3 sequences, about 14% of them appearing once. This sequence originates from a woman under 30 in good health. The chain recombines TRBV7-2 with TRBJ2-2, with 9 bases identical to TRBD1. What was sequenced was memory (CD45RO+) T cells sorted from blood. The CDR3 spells CASSLLGQGIGELFF. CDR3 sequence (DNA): TGTGCCAGCAGCTTACTGGGACAGGGAATCGGGGAGCTGTTTTTT.